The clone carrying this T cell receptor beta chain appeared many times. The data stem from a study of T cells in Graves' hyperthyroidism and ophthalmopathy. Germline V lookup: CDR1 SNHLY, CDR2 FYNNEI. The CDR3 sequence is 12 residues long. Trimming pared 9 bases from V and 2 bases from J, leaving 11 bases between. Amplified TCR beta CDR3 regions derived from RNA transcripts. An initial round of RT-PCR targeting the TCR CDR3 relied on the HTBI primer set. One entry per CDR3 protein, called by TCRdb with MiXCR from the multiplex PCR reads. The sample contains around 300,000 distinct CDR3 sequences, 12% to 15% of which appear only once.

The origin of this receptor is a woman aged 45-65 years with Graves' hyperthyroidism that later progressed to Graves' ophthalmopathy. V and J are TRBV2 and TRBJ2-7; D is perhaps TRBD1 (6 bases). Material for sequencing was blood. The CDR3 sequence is CASRQAPYEQYF. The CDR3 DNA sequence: TGTGCCAGTAGACAGGCCCCCTACGAGCAGTACTTC.